This T cell receptor beta chain comes out of a study of blood T cells in healthy people across ages. The authors ran a second PCR of roughly 6 to 12 cycles using a sample-barcoded 5' primer and a J-beta primer mix. TCRdb re-called the 5' RACE reads with MiXCR, one entry per CDR3 protein. Of fewer than 1.5 million distinct CDR3 sequences listed, roughly 40% are singletons. Study observations and caveats: Higher naive T cell percentage went strongly together with higher TCR beta diversity. Changes in expanded clonotypes were possibly confounded, as the CMV status of donors was unknown.

Regarding this clonotype: Its antigen is not known.

Trimming shortened V by 0 bases and J by 6 bases, and 8 bases separated the two germline ends. Germline values: CDR1 DFQATT, CDR2 SNEGSKA (reference sequence). The CDR3 runs 13 residues. The sequence derives from a woman aged 18-29 years in good health. The source material was blood. The J gene is TRBJ2-2, the V gene TRBV20-1; D not certain. The CDR3 DNA follows: TGCAGTGCTAGAGATCTATCGGCCGGGGAGCTGTTTTTT. This translates into CSARDLSAGELFF.